Detailed here is one T cell receptor (beta chain). This CDR3 has 16 amino acids. V lost 1 base and J 6 bases, leaving 18 bases between the germline ends. Germline CDR1 is LGHNA and CDR2 is YSLEER. The sample originates from a study of blood T cell repertoires in COVID-19. The wider study: Sites in the United States, Italy and Spain provided acute and convalescent COVID-19 samples. PBMCs, B-cell-depleted T cells, or T cells provided the cDNA or gDNA that made up the material.

In the original analysis: The authors estimated nucleated cell counts from reference gene primer amplification. This table comes from immunoSEQ multiplex PCR, and its TCRdb copy is limited to in-frame clones, with some not included. The V and J calls and the clone size are those of that table, but D and trimming were determined from the DNA. The repertoire holds 300,000 or so clones, with about 87% as singletons. The chain is built from TRBV4-3 and TRBJ1-1, with D possibly being TRBD1 (5 bases). Sequencing input: peripheral blood. The receptor comes from a woman aged 40 to 50 who had recovered from COVID-19. The CDR3 region is CASSQGFTGLEAEAFF. The CDR3 nucleotides are TGCGCCAGCAGCCAAGGGTTTACAGGTCTTGAGGCTGAAGCTTTCTTT.